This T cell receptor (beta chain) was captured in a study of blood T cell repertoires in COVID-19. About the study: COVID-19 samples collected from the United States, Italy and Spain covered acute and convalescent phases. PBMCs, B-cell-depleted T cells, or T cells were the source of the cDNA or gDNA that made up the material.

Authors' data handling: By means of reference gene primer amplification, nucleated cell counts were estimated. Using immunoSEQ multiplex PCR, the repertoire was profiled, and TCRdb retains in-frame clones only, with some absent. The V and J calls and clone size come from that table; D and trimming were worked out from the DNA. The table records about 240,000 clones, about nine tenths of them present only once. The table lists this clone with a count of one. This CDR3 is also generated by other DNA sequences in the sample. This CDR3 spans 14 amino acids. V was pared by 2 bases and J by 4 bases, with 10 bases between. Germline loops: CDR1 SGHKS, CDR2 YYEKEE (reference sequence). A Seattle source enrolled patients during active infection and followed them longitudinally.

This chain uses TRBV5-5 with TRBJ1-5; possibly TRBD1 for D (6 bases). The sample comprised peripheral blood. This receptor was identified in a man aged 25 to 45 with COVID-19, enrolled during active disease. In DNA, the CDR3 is TGTGCCAGCAGCTTAGGACAGATTAATCAGCCCCAGCATTTT. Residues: CASSLGQINQPQHF.